A single sample is the source of the 15 T cell receptor beta chains below, sequenced in a study of identical twins. From the 5' RACE reads, TCRdb called clonotypes with MiXCR, one entry per CDR3 protein. The sample consists of nearly 900,000 distinct CDR3 sequences, about 12% of them appearing once. These same data were also listed under a study on yellow fever vaccine responses in identical twins.

The sample comprised PBMCs. The receptor set was obtained from a woman between 18 and 29 years old in good health.

CDR3 in DNA: TGTGCCAGCAGTGTACAGGGGGCGTTGACTGAAGCTTTCTTT. Translation gives CASSVQGALTEAFF. The J gene is TRBJ1-1, the V gene TRBV12-3 or TRBV12-4; 9 bases are a match to TRBD1. CDR3 length: 14 residues. The V segment lost 5 bases and the J segment 5 bases; nucleotides outside the gene matches: 6.

The chain uses TRBV21-1 and TRBJ2-7; the D call TRBD1 from the table was never checked on the DNA. TRBV21-1 is deemed a pseudogene. The CDR3 is 14 residues long. The CDR3 DNA sequence: TGTGCCAGCACGCCAGACGAACAGGGCTACGAGCAGTACGTC. Residues: CASTPDEQGYEQYV.

This chain connects TRBV10-3 to TRBJ2-7; the D gene could be TRBD1 or TRBD2 (6 bases each). V was shortened by 3 bases and J by 5 bases, with 8 bases between the two germline ends. From germline, CDR1 is ENHRY and CDR2 SYGVKD. The CDR3 is made up of 12 amino acids. The CDR3 coding sequence is TGTGCCATCAGTGAAAGGGGGGACGAGCAGTACTTC. Amino acids: CAISERGDEQYF.

With regard to this clonotype: This could be a read error, since a much larger clone is one nucleotide away. This chain connects TRBV6-5 to TRBJ1-1; no firm D call. Germline V gene data show CDR1 as MNHEY and CDR2 as SVGAGI. V dropped 0 bases and J dropped 4 bases, with 9 bases sitting between them. CDR3 length: 14 amino acids. CDR3 sequence reads: CASSYSVASTEAFF. The CDR3 DNA is TGTGCCAGCAGTTACTCGGTGGCGAGCACTGAAGCTTTCTTT.

The rearrangement links TRBV10-3 to TRBJ2-3; D is perhaps TRBD1 or TRBD2 (5 bases each). The length of the CDR3 is 12 residues. Germline V lookup: CDR1 ENHRY, CDR2 SYGVKD. Trimming stripped 10 bases from V and 2 bases from J, with 10 bases between. As DNA, the CDR3 is TGTGCCAACCGGGACGACACAGATACGCAGTATTTT. Protein: CANRDDTDTQYF.

This clonotype appeared a few times. This chain joins TRBV20-1 and TRBJ2-1, with D uncertain. This CDR3 is 12 amino acids long. Germline loops: CDR1 DFQATT, CDR2 SNEGSKA (reference sequence). Deletions cut 5 bases from V and 5 bases from J, with 10 bases between. Written as DNA, the CDR3 is TGCAGTGCTCCAAATCTGCACAATGAGCAGTTCTTC. Translating gives CSAPNLHNEQFF.

This chain links TRBV18 with TRBJ1-1; maybe TRBD1 (5 bases). Germline CDR1 KGHSH, CDR2 LQKENI. This CDR3 has 16 amino acids. The V end lost 1 base, the J end lost 1 base, and 13 bases lay between the germline ends. For the CDR3, the DNA is TGTGCCAGCTCACCACTCTCGGGGGACCCGAACACTGAAGCTTTCTTT. Protein: CASSPLSGDPNTEAFF. Combining the CDR3 with reference TRBV18 and TRBJ1-1 gives the whole variable domain NAGVMQNPRHLVRRRGQEARLRCSPMKGHSHVYWYRQLPEEGLKFMVYLQKENIIDESGMPKERFSAEFPKEGPSILRIQQVVRGDSAAYFCASSPLSGDPNTEAFFGQGTRLTVV.

This clonotype was observed a few times. This rearrangement joins TRBV10-3 to TRBJ1-2, with D possibly matching TRBD1 (5 bases). This CDR3 contains 13 residues. Per germline, CDR1 ENHRY and CDR2 SYGVKD. The V end was cut by 4 bases, the J end by 3 bases, with 9 bases between. The CDR3 DNA follows: TGTGCCATCAGTGCCGACAGCGACTATGGCTACACCTTC. This encodes CAISADSDYGYTF.

This clonotype was picked up a small number of times. The chain joins TRBV24-1 to TRBJ2-5, with 7 positions matching TRBD2. V trimming: 0 bases; J trimming: 0 bases; junction bases outside the gene matches: 0. The CDR3 is 15 residues long. The germline V gene has CDR1 KGHDR and CDR2 SFDVKD. The CDR3 reads CATSDLLADQETQYF. In DNA, the CDR3 is TGTGCCACCAGTGATTTGCTAGCGGACCAAGAGACCCAGTACTTC.

The chain uses TRBV7-9 and TRBJ1-4; D is possibly TRBD1 (6 bases). The V gene lost 9 bases and the J gene lost 4 bases, with 15 bases spanning the gap. CDR1 and CDR2 from the germline V gene are SEHNR and FQNEAQ (reference sequence). The CDR3 runs to 14 residues. CDR3: CASSRGLVNEKLFF. The CDR3 region has the DNA TGTGCCAGTTCCCGGGGGCTGGTTAATGAAAAACTGTTTTTT. The full variable domain, completed using reference TRBV7-9 and TRBJ1-4, is DTGVSQNPRHKITKRGQNVTFRCDPISEHNRLYWYRQTLGQGPEFLTYFQNEAQLEKSRLLSDRFSAERPKGSFSTLEIQRTEQGDSAMYLCASSRGLVNEKLFFGSGTQLSVL.

This chain connects TRBV27 to TRBJ2-1; a weak D match, TRBD2 (5 bases). This CDR3 region has 14 residues. V shed 6 bases and J shed 0 bases, with 9 bases lying between them. The V gene's germline CDR1 is MNHEY and CDR2 SMNVEV (reference sequence). The CDR3 loop is CASRIGNSYNEQFF. CDR3 bases: TGTGCCAGCAGGATCGGGAACTCCTACAATGAGCAGTTCTTC.

The chain joins TRBV7-9 to TRBJ2-3; a weak D match, TRBD2 (5 bases). CDR3 size: 14 residues. Germline-derived CDR1 and CDR2 are SEHNR and FQNEAQ (reference sequence). Between the trimmed V and J ends, which lost 2 bases and 6 bases, there was a span of 12 bases. CDR3 region: CASSLISRGDTQYF. CDR3 in DNA: TGTGCCAGCAGCTTAATCTCGCGCGGGGATACGCAGTATTTT.

This clonotype was seen repeatedly, ten times or more. The V call is TRBV12-3 or TRBV12-4, the J call TRBJ1-2; a possible D gene is TRBD1 (6 bases). Trimming cost V 5 bases and J 3 bases, with 10 bases left between them. CDR3 size: 13 residues. The CDR3 region is CASSQGSDYGYTF. In DNA form, the CDR3 reads TGTGCCAGCAGTCAGGGGTCCGACTATGGCTACACCTTC.

As regards this clonotype: A much larger clonotype is one base distant, so this may be a read error. CDR3 residues: CASTWNTEAFF. The CDR3 nucleotides are TGTGCCAGCACCTGGAACACTGAAGCTTTCTTT. The rearrangement uses TRBV7-2 and TRBJ1-1; no firm D call. The V end lost 7 bases, the J end lost 1 base, and 4 bases lay between the germline ends. Germline V gene sequence: CDR1 SGHTA, CDR2 FQGNSA. The CDR3 has 11 residues.

This clonotype was seen repeatedly, ten times or more. The chain employs TRBV7-8 and TRBJ2-3; D call uncertain. The CDR3 has 14 residues. Trimming took 5 bases from V and 6 from J, leaving 15 bases between them. Per germline, CDR1 SGHVS and CDR2 FQNEAQ. The CDR3 loop reads CASSHGTLKDTQYF. In DNA form, the CDR3 reads TGTGCCAGCAGCCACGGAACGTTGAAGGATACGCAGTATTTT. The full variable domain, its missing parts supplied by reference TRBV7-8 and TRBJ2-3, is GAGVSQSPRYKVAKRGQDVALRCDPISGHVSLFWYQQALGQGPEFLTYFQNEAQLDKSGLPSDRFFAERPEGSVSTLKIQRTQQEDSAVYLCASSHGTLKDTQYFGPGTRLTVL.